Following are 19 T cell receptor beta chains from one sample sequenced in a study of blood T cell repertoires in COVID-19. Only in-frame clones appear in the TCRdb table, and some are missing; sequencing was by immunoSEQ multiplex PCR. The sample has roughly 160,000 clones, around 84% seen once. Specimen: peripheral blood. These receptors were taken from a man aged 45-65 years with active or convalescent COVID-19.

CDR3 amino acids: CASSWEGQGREQYF. The CDR3 DNA follows: TGTGCCAGCAGTTGGGAGGGACAGGGCCGCGAGCAGTACTTC. This chain uses TRBV6-5 with TRBJ2-7; 9 bases align to TRBD1. The trim removed 4 bases at V and 6 bases at J, leaving 7 bases unmatched. The germline V gene has CDR1 MNHEY and CDR2 SVGAGI. The CDR3 contains 14 residues.

The chain combines TRBV4-3 with TRBJ2-1, with D possibly being TRBD2 (7 bases). The germline V gene has CDR1 LGHNA and CDR2 YSLEER. This CDR3 is 15 amino acids long. Between the trimmed V and J ends, which lost 0 bases and 8 bases, there was a span of 14 bases. This chain's CDR3 is CASSQDWGGGHEQFF. In DNA, the CDR3 is TGCGCCAGCAGCCAAGATTGGGGAGGGGGACATGAGCAGTTCTTC.

The CDR3: CASSLVSWDRADNEQFF. For the CDR3, the DNA is TGTGCCAGCAGCTTGGTCTCTTGGGACAGGGCGGACAATGAGCAGTTCTTC. J is TRBJ2-1 and V is TRBV5-5; 9 nucleotides line up with TRBD1. CDR3 length equals 17 residues. V lost 0 bases and J lost 5; bases outside the gene matches: 9. Germline V lookup: CDR1 SGHKS, CDR2 YYEKEE (reference sequence).

This sequence joins TRBV18 and TRBJ1-2; no definite D call. From germline, CDR1 is KGHSH and CDR2 LQKENI. V was cut by 1 base and J by 4 bases, with 16 bases left in between. The CDR3 loop spans 16 amino acids. The CDR3 sequence: CASSPLYTSDPYGYTF. DNA of the CDR3: TGTGCCAGCTCACCACTATACACCTCTGATCCCTATGGCTACACCTTC.

V is TRBV29-1 and J is TRBJ2-7; maybe TRBD1 (5 bases). Trimming cost V 3 bases and J 3 bases, with 12 bases left between them. The CDR3 is 13 amino acids. Germline CDR1 is SQVTM and CDR2 is ANQGSEA. CDR3 protein: CSVDGVGDYEQYF. DNA for the CDR3: TGCAGCGTTGATGGGGTAGGGGACTACGAGCAGTACTTC.

The CDR3 sequence: CASSQGPRGGRETQYF. CDR3 sequence (DNA): TGTGCCAGCAGCCAAGGTCCGCGGGGGGGCAGAGAGACCCAGTACTTC. The chain carries TRBV3-1 (or the pseudogene TRBV3-2) and TRBJ2-5, with TRBD2 identical over 9 bases. V trimming: 1 base; J trimming: 4 bases; junction bases outside the gene matches: 7. The CDR3 has 16 residues. Germline-derived CDR1 and CDR2 are LGHDT and YNNKEL (reference sequence).

This chain links TRBV5-4 with TRBJ2-1, with TRBD2 matching over 13 bases. The CDR3 loop spans 16 amino acids. The V and J ends lost 2 bases and 4 bases, in that order; junction bases with no gene match: 3. CDR1 is SGHNT and CDR2 is YYREEE in the germline V gene (reference sequence). CDR3 residues: CASSFPGLAGYNEQFF. CDR3 sequence (DNA): TGTGCCAGCAGCTTTCCGGGACTAGCGGGGTACAATGAGCAGTTCTTC.

The table lists this clone with a count of one. This chain joins TRBV30 and TRBJ2-7, with 7 bases fitting TRBD2. Germline CDR1 GTSNPN, CDR2 SVGIG (reference sequence). The trim removed 1 base at V and 5 bases at J, leaving 11 bases unmatched. The CDR3 runs 15 residues. CDR3 protein: CAWSGGRAPSDEQYF. The CDR3 DNA reads as TGTGCCTGGAGTGGGGGGAGGGCCCCAAGCGACGAGCAGTACTTC.

This chain joins TRBV2 and TRBJ1-6; TRBD1 might be the D (5 bases). CDR1 and CDR2 (germline): SNHLY, FYNNEI. The germline V and J ends were trimmed by 2 bases and 5 bases, with 7 bases remaining between them. This CDR3 has 14 residues. In nucleotides, the CDR3 is TGTGCCAGCAGTGAACGGGGGGATAATTCACCCCTCCACTTT. This sequence encodes CASSERGDNSPLHF.

The V and J genes are TRBV30 and TRBJ2-5; a possible D gene is TRBD1 (6 bases). Germline CDR1 and CDR2: GTSNPN and SVGIG (reference sequence). CDR3 size: 13 residues. Trimming removed 0 bases at V and 4 bases at J, with 9 bases between. The CDR3 DNA follows: TGTGCCTGGAGTGTACAGGGCGCAGAGACCCAGTACTTC. This sequence encodes CAWSVQGAETQYF.

This chain uses TRBV27 with TRBJ2-7, with D possibly being TRBD2 (7 bases). This CDR3 is built from 14 residues. V lost 6 bases and J lost 3, with 15 bases in between. Germline V gives CDR1 MNHEY, CDR2 SMNVEV (reference sequence). CDR3 nucleotide sequence: TGTGCCAGCAGCCCCTCGGGGGGCGGCTACGAGCAGTACTTC. This sequence encodes CASSPSGGGYEQYF.

The chain joins TRBV6-6 to TRBJ1-6; 9 positions agree with TRBD1. V lost 5 bases, J lost 4 bases, and 6 bases stayed unmatched. Per the germline V gene, CDR1 is MNHNY and CDR2 is SVGAGI (reference sequence). The CDR3 runs to 16 residues. CDR3 sequence (DNA): TGTGCCAGCAGTAACGGACAGGGGTCATATAATTCACCCCTCCACTTT. Protein sequence: CASSNGQGSYNSPLHF.

The chain links TRBV19 to TRBJ2-7; D remains unclear. CDR3 size: 13 residues. The V end was cut by 6 bases, the J end by 7 bases, with 16 bases between. Germline V CDR1 and CDR2: LNHDA, SQIVND (reference sequence). CDR3 amino acids: CASRSRSVGEQYF. The CDR3 region has the DNA TGTGCCAGTAGGTCCCGGAGCGTCGGGGAGCAGTACTTC. Supplemented by reference TRBV19 and TRBJ2-7, the full variable domain reads DGGITQSPKYLFRKEGQNVTLSCEQNLNHDAMYWYRQDPGQGLRLIYYSQIVNDFQKGDIAEGYSVSREKKESFPLTVTSAQKNPTAFYLCASRSRSVGEQYFGPGTRLTVT.

The chain has TRBV5-8 and TRBJ2-5, with TRBD1 matching over 8 bases. Unmatched junction bases numbered 3, after V lost 5 bases and J lost 0 bases. From germline, CDR1 is SGHTS and CDR2 YDEGEE. CDR3 size: 14 residues. The CDR3 coding sequence is TGTGCCAGCAGTCCGACAGGGGACCAAGAGACCCAGTACTTC. This codes for CASSPTGDQETQYF.

The chain is built from TRBV19 and TRBJ2-6; the match to TRBD1 covers 7 bases. V gave up 4 bases and J gave up 0 bases; unmatched junction bases: 9. CDR1 is LNHDA, CDR2 SQIVND, per germline (reference sequence). This CDR3 is 18 amino acids long. CDR3: CASSTRDRISSGANVLTF. The CDR3 nucleotides are TGTGCCAGTAGTACCCGGGACAGAATAAGCTCTGGGGCCAACGTCCTGACTTTC.

This chain connects TRBV29-1 to TRBJ1-1; D is uncertain. Trimming cost V 7 bases and J 4 bases, with 16 bases left between them. Germline V lookup: CDR1 SQVTM, CDR2 ANQGSEA. This CDR3 has 13 residues. The CDR3 DNA follows: TGCAGCGCCCACGCGTCCGCAGGCACTGAAGCTTTCTTT. Its protein product is CSAHASAGTEAFF.

The gene calls are TRBV7-2 and TRBJ2-1; 11 nucleotides match TRBD2. Germline V gene data show CDR1 as SGHTA and CDR2 as FQGNSA. CDR3 length: 18 amino acids. Losses at the gene ends were 5 bases for V and 7 bases for J; bases not matched to a gene: 16. The CDR3 coding sequence is TGTGCCAGCAGCCACCCAATCCAGACTAGCGGGGTGTGGAATGAGCAGTTCTTC. Translating gives CASSHPIQTSGVWNEQFF.

The gene calls are TRBV7-8 and TRBJ2-2; D might be TRBD2 (6 bases). Germline lookup yields CDR1 SGHVS and CDR2 FQNEAQ. The ends were cut back, 3 bases at V and 6 bases at J, with 8 bases in the middle. The CDR3 runs 13 residues. The CDR3 loop reads CASSFGGSGELFF. The CDR3 bases are TGTGCCAGCAGCTTTGGGGGGTCCGGGGAGCTGTTTTTT.

The rearrangement uses TRBV10-2 and TRBJ2-7; 9 bases are shared with TRBD2. CDR1 is WSHSY, CDR2 SAAADI, per germline. The CDR3 runs 14 residues. V lost 6 bases to trimming and J lost 6 bases; unmatched junction nucleotides: 9. This CDR3 is CASRELAGVGEQYF. The CDR3 coding sequence is TGCGCCAGCAGGGAACTAGCGGGCGTCGGCGAGCAGTACTTC.